These 29 T cell receptor beta chains originate from one sample sequenced in a study of CD8+ T cells in alopecia areata. Sample treatment: oral pan-JAK inhibitor, 5-10 mg twice daily. Investigators isolated RNA and reverse transcribed it into cDNA to act as the sequencing template. Clones were sequenced by immunoSEQ multiplex PCR, and TCRdb holds only the in-frame ones, with some missing. The table lists about 140,000 clones, more than 85% of them singletons, with roughly 13% in the top ten. The specimen was CD8+ T cells sorted from blood, collected at week 4, from a patient treated with tofacitinib. The receptors here all came from a human donor with alopecia areata.

The chain carries TRBV2 and TRBJ2-7; D is perhaps TRBD2 (5 bases). The CDR3 runs 11 residues. V lost 8 bases to trimming and J lost 2 bases, with 7 bases between them. The germline V gene encodes CDR1 SNHLY and CDR2 FYNNEI. The CDR3 DNA is TGTGCCAGCGAGGGTGCCTACGAGCAGTACTTC. Its protein product is CASEGAYEQYF.

The rearrangement links TRBV2 to TRBJ2-2; D remains unclear. This CDR3 spans 12 amino acids. Trimming cost V 8 bases and J 2 bases, with 6 bases left between them. The germline V gene has CDR1 SNHLY and CDR2 FYNNEI. This CDR3 is CASLGNTGELFF. As DNA, the CDR3 is TGTGCCAGCCTTGGTAACACCGGGGAGCTGTTTTTT.

The chain links TRBV19 to TRBJ2-1; 7 positions match TRBD1. Looked up from germline, CDR1 is LNHDA and CDR2 is SQIVND (reference sequence). V lost 1 base, J lost 6 bases, and 9 bases stayed unmatched. The CDR3 contains 16 residues. The CDR3 is CASSIVPGGIGNEQFF. The DNA for the CDR3 is TGTGCCAGTAGTATAGTTCCAGGGGGAATCGGCAATGAGCAGTTCTTC.

On this clone: A single base separates this from a much larger clone, so it may be a read error. The chain is built from TRBV27 and TRBJ2-3; 16 nucleotides agree with TRBD2. The CDR3 extends over 15 amino acids. V lost 6 bases to trimming and J lost 4 bases; unmatched junction nucleotides: 1. Germline loops: CDR1 MNHEY, CDR2 SMNVEV (reference sequence). CDR3 loop: CASRGLAGGPDTQYF. Here the CDR3 DNA reads TGTGCCAGCAGGGGACTAGCGGGAGGGCCAGATACGCAGTATTTT.

This chain connects TRBV7-9 to TRBJ2-7; no clear D gene. CDR1 is SEHNR and CDR2 is FQNEAQ in the germline V gene (reference sequence). The V end was cut by 4 bases, the J end by 6 bases, with 16 bases between. The length of the CDR3 is 14 residues. This chain's CDR3 is CASSSPASQAEQYF. The CDR3 DNA follows: TGTGCCAGCAGCTCACCGGCCTCCCAGGCCGAGCAGTACTTC.

The genes are TRBV13 and TRBJ2-1; 9 nucleotides align to TRBD2. CDR1 and CDR2 (germline): PRHDT, FYEKMQ (reference sequence). The CDR3 has 16 amino acids. With 5 bases clipped from V and 0 bases from J, the junction kept 5 bases outside the gene matches. CDR3 coding DNA: TGTGCCAGCAGCCCAGCGGGAGGAGACTCCTACAATGAGCAGTTCTTC. This translates into CASSPAGGDSYNEQFF.

This chain joins TRBV5-1 and TRBJ1-5; TRBD1 might be the D (5 bases). The CDR3 extends over 15 amino acids. The V end was cut by 0 bases, the J end by 0 bases, with 7 bases between. Germline CDR1 and CDR2: SGHRS and YFSETQ. The CDR3 loop reads CASSLVGDSNQPQHF. In DNA, the CDR3 is TGCGCCAGCAGCTTGGTGGGGGATAGCAATCAGCCCCAGCATTTT. Drawing the rest from reference TRBV5-1 and TRBJ1-5, the complete variable domain is KAGVTQTPRYLIKTRGQQVTLSCSPISGHRSVSWYQQTPGQGLQFLFEYFSETQRNKGNFPGRFSGRQFSNSRSEMNVSTLELGDSALYLCASSLVGDSNQPQHFGDGTRLSIL.

V gene TRBV2 combines with J gene TRBJ2-3; 8 bases align to TRBD2. J gave up 3 bases and V 0 bases, and 8 bases lay outside the gene matches. This CDR3 is built from 17 residues. CDR1 SNHLY and CDR2 FYNNEI come from the germline V gene. CDR3 coding DNA: TGTGCCAGCAGTGAAGCGCTTACGGGACTAGAGACAGATACGCAGTATTTT. Its translation is CASSEALTGLETDTQYF.

The chain has TRBV9 and TRBJ2-3; TRBD1 might be the D (7 bases). The germline V and J ends were trimmed by 3 bases and 1 base, with 21 bases remaining between them. The germline V gene encodes CDR1 SGDLS and CDR2 YYNGEE. The CDR3 is 18 amino acids. CDR3 sequence: CASSAASLRGVGTDTQYF. CDR3 nucleotides: TGTGCCAGCAGCGCGGCAAGCCTCAGGGGGGTCGGCACAGATACGCAGTATTTT.

V usage is TRBV6-5 and J usage is TRBJ1-2, with D unresolved. V dropped 4 bases and J dropped 4 bases, with 16 bases sitting between them. The germline gives CDR1 MNHEY, CDR2 SVGAGI. This CDR3 contains 15 residues. CDR3 in amino acids: CASSSLGDYLYGYTF. For the CDR3, the DNA is TGTGCCAGCAGTTCCCTCGGGGATTATCTCTATGGCTACACCTTC.

V gene TRBV15 combines with J gene TRBJ2-1, with unresolved D. Germline V gene sequence: CDR1 LNHNV, CDR2 YYDKDF (reference sequence). V was clipped by 1 base and J by 6 bases, with 7 bases between them. The CDR3 is 13 residues long. DNA for the CDR3: TGTGCCACCAGCAGAGTGGACGGCAATGAGCAGTTCTTC. This encodes CATSRVDGNEQFF.

The chain couples TRBV6-5 to TRBJ2-7; D is tentatively TRBD1 or TRBD2 (5 bases each). CDR1 and CDR2 (germline): MNHEY, SVGAGI. The CDR3 has 14 residues. V dropped 6 bases and J dropped 1 base, with 13 bases sitting between them. In DNA form, the CDR3 reads TGTGCCAGCAGCATCGGGGCAGTTTCCTACGAGCAGTACTTC. This sequence encodes CASSIGAVSYEQYF.

This CDR3 is CASSPAGGVDEQFF. Here the CDR3 DNA reads TGTGCCAGCAGCCCCGCGGGAGGAGTAGATGAGCAGTTCTTC. This chain links TRBV7-9 with TRBJ2-1; 8 nucleotides agree with TRBD2. The V gene's germline CDR1 is SEHNR and CDR2 FQNEAQ (reference sequence). Germline trimming cut 5 bases from V and 8 bases from J; bases unmatched to any gene: 8. There are 14 residues in the CDR3. Full variable domain (remainder filled in from reference TRBV7-9 and TRBJ2-1): DTGVSQNPRHKITKRGQNVTFRCDPISEHNRLYWYRQTLGQGPEFLTYFQNEAQLEKSRLLSDRFSAERPKGSFSTLEIQRTEQGDSAMYLCASSPAGGVDEQFFGPGTRLTVL.

The chain employs TRBV5-6 and TRBJ2-7; D might be TRBD2 (5 bases). The CDR3 loop spans 14 amino acids. Germline CDR1 is SGHDT and CDR2 is YYEEEE. Trimming left V 0 bases short and J 1 base short, with 8 bases between. Here the CDR3 DNA reads TGTGCCAGCAGCTTGGAACTAGAGTCCTACGAGCAGTACTTC. Translated, it gives CASSLELESYEQYF.

The rearrangement links TRBV5-1 to TRBJ2-5, with 7 positions matching TRBD1. The V segment lost 2 bases and the J segment 5 bases; nucleotides outside the gene matches: 15. This CDR3 has 17 residues. CDR1 and CDR2 from the germline V gene are SGHRS and YFSETQ. The CDR3 DNA sequence: TGCGCCAGCAGCTTTTCGATCGGGACAGCCGGCGAGGAGACCCAGTACTTC. Its protein is CASSFSIGTAGEETQYF.

The chain uses TRBV7-2 and TRBJ2-3, with 7 bases aligning to TRBD1. Germline CDR1 reads SGHTA; CDR2 reads FQGNSA. V lost 2 bases and J lost 4; bases outside the gene matches: 3. The CDR3 spans 14 residues. CDR3 region: CASSLMQGADTQYF. The CDR3 region has the DNA TGTGCCAGCAGCTTAATGCAGGGGGCAGATACGCAGTATTTT.

This clone was picked up one time. The chain is built from TRBV29-1 and TRBJ2-1; TRBD2 agrees at 12 bases. CDR1 and CDR2 from the germline V gene are SQVTM and ANQGSEA. This CDR3 comprises 16 residues. The V gene end was trimmed by 3 bases and the J gene end by 6 bases; junction bases not matched to a gene: 9. CDR3 nucleotides: TGCAGCGTTGACCCCATACTAGCGGGGGGTGGCAATGAGCAGTTCTTC. Protein product: CSVDPILAGGGNEQFF.

The rearrangement joins TRBV27 to TRBJ2-7; D not certain. V lost 3 bases and J lost 4, with 10 bases in between. CDR3 length: 13 amino acids. Germline V gene data show CDR1 as MNHEY and CDR2 as SMNVEV (reference sequence). The CDR3 region is CASSFGVGYEQYF. In DNA, the CDR3 is TGTGCCAGCAGTTTTGGGGTGGGGTACGAGCAGTACTTC.

The J gene is TRBJ2-1, the V gene TRBV6-1; D gene uncertain. Germline CDR1 MNHNS, CDR2 SASEGT. V lost 7 bases and J lost 8, with 9 bases in between. The CDR3 spans 11 residues. The chain's CDR3 is CASNPGHEQFF. CDR3 DNA sequence: TGTGCCAGCAACCCCGGTCATGAGCAGTTCTTC.

The rearrangement uses TRBV25-1 and TRBJ1-2; perhaps TRBD1 as D (6 bases). Germline CDR1 MGHDK, CDR2 SYGVNS. The CDR3 totals 14 residues. V was trimmed by 3 bases and J by 4 bases, leaving 12 bases between them. The CDR3 nucleotides are TGTGCCAGCAGTGACGGGGGCCCGATCTATGGCTACACCTTC. Its translation: CASSDGGPIYGYTF.

The chain employs TRBV4-1 and TRBJ1-4; tentative D call: TRBD1 (5 bases). Deletions cut 4 bases from V and 4 bases from J, with 19 bases between. CDR1 and CDR2 from the germline V gene are MGHRA and YSYEKL. The CDR3 is 17 residues long. The CDR3 bases are TGCGCCAGCAGCCCAGTAAGGCCAGAGACAGATAATGAAAAACTGTTTTTT. It yields the protein CASSPVRPETDNEKLFF.

The V gene is TRBV7-9, the J gene TRBJ1-5; D is perhaps TRBD1 (5 bases). The V end lost 5 bases, the J end lost 4 bases, and 12 bases lay between the germline ends. CDR1 is SEHNR and CDR2 is FQNEAQ in the germline V gene (reference sequence). This CDR3 has 14 amino acids. The CDR3 protein is CASSTGGRNQPQHF. The DNA of the CDR3 is TGTGCCAGCAGCACTGGGGGACGGAATCAGCCCCAGCATTTT.

The table lists this clone with a count of one. This chain connects TRBV6-1 to TRBJ1-2; no definite D call. Germline CDR1 MNHNS, CDR2 SASEGT. Trimming removed 2 bases at V and 0 bases at J, with 10 bases between. The CDR3 extends over 15 amino acids. CDR3 sequence (DNA): TGTGCCAGCAGTGAAATTCAGATTCCTAACTATGGCTACACCTTC. Protein sequence: CASSEIQIPNYGYTF.

The chain carries TRBV11-2 and TRBJ2-4; D gene ambiguous. V lost 5 bases and J lost 1, with 12 bases in between. The CDR3 runs 15 residues. Germline CDR1 is SGHAT and CDR2 is FQNNGV. The CDR3 loop reads CASSLEPLAKNIQYF. CDR3 DNA sequence: TGTGCCAGCAGCCTCGAGCCCCTCGCCAAAAACATTCAGTACTTC.

This clone showed up just once. This CDR3 reads CASSSRTSELDEQFF. The CDR3 bases are TGTGCCAGCAGCTCCCGGACCTCTGAGCTGGATGAGCAGTTCTTC. This sequence joins TRBV5-5 and TRBJ2-1; no clear D. Germline V gene lookup returns CDR1 SGHKS and CDR2 YYEKEE (reference sequence). The CDR3 is 15 amino acids. V was pared by 3 bases and J by 8 bases, with 18 bases between.

The rearrangement joins TRBV7-9 to TRBJ2-3, with 7 bases lining up with TRBD1. The CDR3 has 15 amino acids. The J segment lost 1 base and the V segment lost 5 bases, leaving 6 bases of the junction unmatched. The germline V gene has CDR1 SEHNR and CDR2 FQNEAQ (reference sequence). The chain's CDR3 is CASSLRDSRTDTQYF. CDR3 nucleotides: TGTGCCAGCAGCCTCCGGGACAGCCGCACAGATACGCAGTATTTT.

The chain employs TRBV27 and TRBJ1-2, with D possibly matching TRBD1 (6 bases). Per germline, CDR1 MNHEY and CDR2 SMNVEV (reference sequence). V was clipped by 6 bases and J by 4 bases, with 9 bases between them. CDR3 length: 12 amino acids. The CDR3 spells CASRGGSYGYTF. For the CDR3, the DNA is TGTGCCAGCAGAGGGGGAAGCTATGGCTACACCTTC.

This clone was seen a handful of times. The chain recombines TRBV27 with TRBJ1-5; no firm D call. Germline V CDR1 and CDR2: MNHEY, SMNVEV (reference sequence). This CDR3 is 13 amino acids long. Trimming cost V 8 bases and J 0 bases, with 8 bases left between them. This CDR3 reads CASALYSNQPQHF. The DNA for the CDR3 is TGTGCCAGCGCTCTCTATAGCAATCAGCCCCAGCATTTT.

The chain recombines TRBV19 with TRBJ2-1; D is perhaps TRBD1 or TRBD2 (5 bases each). The CDR3 runs 11 residues. CDR1 is LNHDA and CDR2 is SQIVND in the germline V gene (reference sequence). V was cut by 3 bases and J by 12 bases, with 9 bases left in between. CDR3 amino acids: CASSMRGWQFF. The CDR3 bases are TGTGCCAGTAGTATGAGGGGCTGGCAGTTCTTC. Variable domain in full (rest from reference TRBV19 and TRBJ2-1): DGGITQSPKYLFRKEGQNVTLSCEQNLNHDAMYWYRQDPGQGLRLIYYSQIVNDFQKGDIAEGYSVSREKKESFPLTVTSAQKNPTAFYLCASSMRGWQFFGPGTRLTVL.